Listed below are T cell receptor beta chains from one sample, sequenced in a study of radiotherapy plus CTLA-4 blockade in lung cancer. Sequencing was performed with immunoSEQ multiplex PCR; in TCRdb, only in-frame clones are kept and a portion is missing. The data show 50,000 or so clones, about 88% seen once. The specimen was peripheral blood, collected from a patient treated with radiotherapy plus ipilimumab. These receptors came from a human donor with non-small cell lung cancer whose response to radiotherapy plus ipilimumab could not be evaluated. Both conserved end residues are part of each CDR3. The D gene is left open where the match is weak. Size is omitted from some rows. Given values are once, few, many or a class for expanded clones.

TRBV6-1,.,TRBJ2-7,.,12,TGTGCCAGCAGTGAACAGGTCTACGAGCAGTACTTC,CASSEQVYEQYF
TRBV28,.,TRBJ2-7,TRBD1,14,TGTGCCAGCAGTTTCCCTAGACAGGGGTCCGAGCAGTACTTC,CASSFPRQGSEQYF
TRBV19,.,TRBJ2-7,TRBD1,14,TGTGCCAGTAGTATCAGGGACAGGGCCTACGAGCAGTACTTC,CASSIRDRAYEQYF
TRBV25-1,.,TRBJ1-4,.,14,TGTGCCAGCAGCAAGGACAGCCTAAATGAAAAACTGTTTTTT,CASSKDSLNEKLFF
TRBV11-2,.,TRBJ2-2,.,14,TGTGCCAGCAGCTTAGACGGTACAGTCGGGGAGCTGTTTTTT,CASSLDGTVGELFF
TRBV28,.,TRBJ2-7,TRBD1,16,TGTGCCAGCAGTTTAATATCGGGACAGACCCTAGGGGAGCAGTACTTC,CASSLISGQTLGEQYF
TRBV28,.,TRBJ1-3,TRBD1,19,TGTGCCAGCAGCACCCCCGGGACAGATAAACTCCTCTCTGGAAACACCATATATTTT,CASSTPGTDKLLSGNTIYF
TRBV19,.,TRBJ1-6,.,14,TGTGCCAGTAGTATGCGGCAGGGGAATTCACCCCTCCACTTT,CASSMRQGNSPLHF
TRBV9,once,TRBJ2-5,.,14,TGTGCCAGCAGCGTAGCTGAGACAGAAGAGACCCAGTACTTC,CASSVAETEETQYF
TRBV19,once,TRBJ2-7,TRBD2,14,TGTGCCAGTAGTACCCAGCGGGGGGCCTACGAGCAGTACTTC,CASSTQRGAYEQYF
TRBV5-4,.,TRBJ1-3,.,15,TGTGCCAGCAGCCCCATGGGGACTCCTGGAAACACCATATATTTT,CASSPMGTPGNTIYF
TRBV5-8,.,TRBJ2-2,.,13,TGTGCCAGCAGCCCTCGGAGCACCGGGGAGCTGTTTTTT,CASSPRSTGELFF
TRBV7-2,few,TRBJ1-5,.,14,TGTGCCAGCAGCTCCGAGGGCGCGAATCAGCCCCAGCATTTT,CASSSEGANQPQHF
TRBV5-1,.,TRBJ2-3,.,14,TGCGCCAGCAGCTTGGAGCGAGCCGGGGATACGCAGTATTTT,CASSLERAGDTQYF
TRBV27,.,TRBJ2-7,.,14,TGTGCCAGCAGTTCCACCCGGGGGTACTACGAGCAGTACTTC,CASSSTRGYYEQYF
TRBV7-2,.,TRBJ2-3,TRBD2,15,TGTGCCAGCAGCTTGACTAGCGGGCCCACAGATACGCAGTATTTT,CASSLTSGPTDTQYF
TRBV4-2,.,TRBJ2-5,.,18,TGTGCCAGCAGCCAAGATTTCAGGGGTAGCGCGACCCAAGAGACCCAGTACTTC,CASSQDFRGSATQETQYF
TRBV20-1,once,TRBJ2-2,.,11,TGCAGTGCTAGGACCCAAGGGGAACTGTTTTTT,CSARTQGELFF
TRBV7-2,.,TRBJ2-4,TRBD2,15,TGTGCCAGCAGCTTAGTGGCGACTAGCTTCGGCATTCAGTACTTC,CASSLVATSFGIQYF
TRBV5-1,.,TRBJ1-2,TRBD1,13,TGCGCCAGCCGAACGCGACAGGGGGGTGGCTACACCTTC,CASRTRQGGGYTF
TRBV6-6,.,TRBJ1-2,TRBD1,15,TGTGCCAGCAGTGACAATGTCAGGGGGTCCTATGGCTACACCTTC,CASSDNVRGSYGYTF
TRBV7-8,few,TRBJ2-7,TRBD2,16,TGTGCCAGCAGGGCTAGCGGGGGGGCCTTTTCCCTCGAGCAGTACTTC,CASRASGGAFSLEQYF
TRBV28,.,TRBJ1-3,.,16,TGTGCCAGCAGTTTAGGGGTCGGGAACTCTGGAAACACCATATATTTT,CASSLGVGNSGNTIYF
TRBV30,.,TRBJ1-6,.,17,TGTGCCTGGAGTAGCTCCTCTGAGAGCTCCTATAATTCACCCCTCCACTTT,CAWSSSSESSYNSPLHF
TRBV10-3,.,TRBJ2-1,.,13,TGTGCCATCAGGGAACAACAGGGCAATGAGCAGTTCTTC,CAIREQQGNEQFF
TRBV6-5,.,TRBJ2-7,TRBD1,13,TGTGTCAGCAGTCCACAGGGGCGCTACGAGCAGTACTTC,CVSSPQGRYEQYF
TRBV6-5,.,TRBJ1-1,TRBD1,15,TGTGCCAGCAGTTACTCGAGACAGGGGTACACTGAAGCTTTCTTT,CASSYSRQGYTEAFF
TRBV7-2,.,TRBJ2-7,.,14,TGTGCCAGCAGCTTCGACAGGTCTTCCTACGAGCAGTACTTC,CASSFDRSSYEQYF
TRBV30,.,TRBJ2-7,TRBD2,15,TGTGCCAACGGAGGCGGCCTAGCGGACTCCTACGAGCAGTACTTC,CANGGGLADSYEQYF
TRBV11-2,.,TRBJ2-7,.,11,TGTGCCAGCAGCTTAGTATACGAGCAGTACTTC,CASSLVYEQYF
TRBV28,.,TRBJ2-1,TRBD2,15,TGTGCCAGCAGTTTTTGGACTAGCGGGCTCAATGAGCAGTTCTTC,CASSFWTSGLNEQFF
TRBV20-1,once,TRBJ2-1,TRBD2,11,TGCAGTTCGACTAGCAGGGATGAGCAGTTCTTC,CSSTSRDEQFF
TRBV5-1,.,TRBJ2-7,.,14,TGCGCCAGCAGCTTGGGAGCCAGGGACTACGAGCAGTACTTC,CASSLGARDYEQYF
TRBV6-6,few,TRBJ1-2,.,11,TGTGCCAGCAACCAGAAGTATGGCTACACCTTC,CASNQKYGYTF
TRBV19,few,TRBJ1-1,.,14,TGTGCCAGTAGTATAGGGGCAGGGGACACTGAAGCTTTCTTT,CASSIGAGDTEAFF
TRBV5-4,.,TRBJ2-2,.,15,TGTGCCAGCAGCTTGTCTGGGGGGAGCACCGGGGAGCTGTTTTTT,CASSLSGGSTGELFF
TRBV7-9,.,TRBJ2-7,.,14,TGTGCCAGCAGCCCCTTGACACTGTCCTACGAGCAGTACTTC,CASSPLTLSYEQYF
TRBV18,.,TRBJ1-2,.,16,TGTGCCAGCTCACCACTCGACTCCGGGTTCAGCTATGGCTACACCTTC,CASSPLDSGFSYGYTF
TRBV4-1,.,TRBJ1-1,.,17,TGCGCCAGCAGCCAAGTGGACATGGGGCTGGTAAAGACTGAAGCTTTCTTT,CASSQVDMGLVKTEAFF
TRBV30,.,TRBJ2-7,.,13,TGTGCCTGGAGTGTACTTGCCCCCTACGAGCAGTACTTC,CAWSVLAPYEQYF
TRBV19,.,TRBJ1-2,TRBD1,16,TGTGCCAGTAGTACCAGGACAGGGGAGGCCCACTATGGCTACACCTTC,CASSTRTGEAHYGYTF
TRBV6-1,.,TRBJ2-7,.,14,TGTGCCAGCTGTCGACAGGTCACCTCCTACGAGCAGTACTTC,CASCRQVTSYEQYF
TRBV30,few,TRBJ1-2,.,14,TGTGCCTGGAGCATCGGGACATATAACTATGGCTACACCTTC,CAWSIGTYNYGYTF
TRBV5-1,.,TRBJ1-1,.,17,TGCGCCAGCAGCCCTGGCGGGTTTGGATGGGGGAACACTGAAGCTTTCTTT,CASSPGGFGWGNTEAFF
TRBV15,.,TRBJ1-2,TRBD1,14,TGTGCCACCAGCACCCGACAGGGTCCCTATGGCTACACCTTC,CATSTRQGPYGYTF
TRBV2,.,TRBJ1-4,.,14,TGTGCCAGCAGCGCCGAGGGAGGGCGGGAAAAACTGTTTTTT,CASSAEGGREKLFF
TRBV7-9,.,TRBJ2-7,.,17,TGTGCCAGCAGCTTGCGCTCCCAAGCGGGCATAGGGTACGAGCAGTACTTC,CASSLRSQAGIGYEQYF
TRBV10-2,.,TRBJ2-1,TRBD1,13,TGCGCCAGCAGCAGGGGGCCCCTCAATGAGCAGTTCTTC,CASSRGPLNEQFF
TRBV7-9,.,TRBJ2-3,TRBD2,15,TGTGCCAGCAGCCCCTGGGCGGGAGAGACAGATACGCAGTATTTT,CASSPWAGETDTQYF
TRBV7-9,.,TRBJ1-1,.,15,TGTGCCAGCAGCTTAGCGGGGCAGCTGAACACTGAAGCTTTCTTT,CASSLAGQLNTEAFF
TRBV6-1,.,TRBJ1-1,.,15,TGTGCCAGCCACCACGGCGGGGGTATGAACACTGAAGCTTTCTTT,CASHHGGGMNTEAFF
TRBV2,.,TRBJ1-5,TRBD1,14,TGTGCCAGCAGTGTTGGGACAGCCGGAGGGCCCCAGCATTTT,CASSVGTAGGPQHF
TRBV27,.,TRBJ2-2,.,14,TGTGCCAGCAGTTTAGAAGCACAGGCCGGGGAGCTGTTTTTT,CASSLEAQAGELFF
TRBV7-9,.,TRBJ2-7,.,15,TGTGCCAGCAGCTTACCACGCTCCAGCTCCTACGAGCAGTACTTC,CASSLPRSSSYEQYF
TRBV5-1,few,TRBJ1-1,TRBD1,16,TGCGCCAGCAGCCCTCGGACAGGGGACTTCGAAACTGAAGCTTTCTTT,CASSPRTGDFETEAFF
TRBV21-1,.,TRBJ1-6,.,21,TGTGCCAGCAGCAAAGATGAGGTGGGGAATACTAGGAGCTCCTATAATTCACCCCTCCACTTT,CASSKDEVGNTRSSYNSPLHF
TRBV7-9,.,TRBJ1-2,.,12,TGTGCCAGCAGCTTAGAAATGCGAGGCTACACCTTC,CASSLEMRGYTF
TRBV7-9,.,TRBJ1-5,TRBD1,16,TGTGCCAGCAGCTTCGGGGCCGGGACAGCTAATCAGCCCCAGCATTTT,CASSFGAGTANQPQHF
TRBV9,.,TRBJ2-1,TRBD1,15,TGTGCCAGCAGCCCCCAGGGGGTTCAGCGCAATGAGCAGTTCTTC,CASSPQGVQRNEQFF